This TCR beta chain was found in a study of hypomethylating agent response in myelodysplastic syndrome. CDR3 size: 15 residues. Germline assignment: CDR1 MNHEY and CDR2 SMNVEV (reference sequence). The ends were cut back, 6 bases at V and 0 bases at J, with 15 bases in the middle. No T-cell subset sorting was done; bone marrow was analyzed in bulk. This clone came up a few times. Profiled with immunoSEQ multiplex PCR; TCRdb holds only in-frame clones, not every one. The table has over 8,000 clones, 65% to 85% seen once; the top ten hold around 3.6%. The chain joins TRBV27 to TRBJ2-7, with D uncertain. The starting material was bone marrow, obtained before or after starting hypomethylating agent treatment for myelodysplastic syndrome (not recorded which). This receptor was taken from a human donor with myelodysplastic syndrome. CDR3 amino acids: CASSPSSKSSYEQYF. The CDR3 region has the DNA TGTGCCAGCAGCCCCTCCTCCAAGAGCTCCTACGAGCAGTACTTC.